One sample yielded the 21 T cell receptor beta chains listed below, sequenced in a study of OX40 agonist ivuxolimab in advanced cancers. Only in-frame clones appear in the TCRdb table, and some are missing; sequencing was by immunoSEQ multiplex PCR. The profile shows approximately 3,300 clones, 92% of them singletons. Sequencing was performed on CD4+ or CD8+ T cells sorted from blood, taken in a trial of the OX40 agonist ivuxolimab. These receptor sequences come from an adult with an advanced solid tumor such as melanoma, head and neck, liver or kidney cancer.

The chain carries TRBV11-2 and TRBJ1-3, with D hard to call. Trimming took off 3 bases at V and 7 bases at J, with 13 bases between the two ends. Germline CDR1 and CDR2: SGHAT and FQNNGV. This CDR3 contains 14 residues. The CDR3 reads CASSFNGRENTIYF. The CDR3 DNA reads as TGTGCCAGCAGCTTTAACGGACGGGAGAACACCATATATTTT.

This chain uses TRBV30 with TRBJ2-4, with D perhaps assigned TRBD1 or TRBD2 (5 bases each). The CDR3 is made up of 15 amino acids. Trimming removed 4 bases at V and 4 bases at J, with 17 bases between. Germline lookup yields CDR1 GTSNPN and CDR2 SVGIG (reference sequence). The CDR3: CAWTGTDSVKNIQYF. CDR3 nucleotides: TGTGCCTGGACCGGGACCGACTCTGTTAAAAACATTCAGTACTTC. The full variable domain, its missing parts supplied by reference TRBV30 and TRBJ2-4, is SQTIHQWPATLVQPVGSPLSLECTVEGTSNPNLYWYRQAAGRGLQLLFYSVGIGQISSEVPQNLSASRPQDRQFILSSKKLLLSDSGFYLCAWTGTDSVKNIQYFGAGTRLSVL.

The genes are TRBV5-5 and TRBJ1-4; 9 bases line up with TRBD1. CDR3 length: 15 amino acids. V shed 0 bases and J 7 bases; nucleotides not matched to a gene: 4. Germline V gives CDR1 SGHKS, CDR2 YYEKEE (reference sequence). The CDR3 coding sequence is TGTGCCAGCAGCTTGGTGGGACAGGGAAGTGAAAAACTGTTTTTT. It is translated as CASSLVGQGSEKLFF.

This chain joins TRBV2 and TRBJ2-7; D not resolved. The CDR3 covers 15 residues. In germline, CDR1 is SNHLY, CDR2 FYNNEI. Deletions cut 5 bases from V and 2 bases from J, with 16 bases between. Written as DNA, the CDR3 is TGTGCCAGCAGTTCAGGATATTATATTCCCTACGAGCAGTACTTC. This encodes CASSSGYYIPYEQYF.

This clone was seen a handful of times. J is TRBJ1-5 and V is TRBV2; D unclear. The CDR3 runs 15 residues. Deletions cut 3 bases from V and 1 base from J, with 10 bases between. Germline CDR1 SNHLY, CDR2 FYNNEI. In nucleotides, the CDR3 is TGTGCCAGCAGTGAGAGCTTAGGCAGCAATCAGCCCCAGCATTTT. Translated: CASSESLGSNQPQHF. Filled out from reference TRBV2 and TRBJ1-5, the complete variable domain reads EPEVTQTPSHQVTQMGQEVILRCVPISNHLYFYWYRQILGQKVEFLVSFYNNEISEKSEIFDDQFSVERPDGSNFTLKIRSTKLEDSAMYFCASSESLGSNQPQHFGDGTRLSIL.

This clone was detected only once. The rearrangement uses TRBV30 and TRBJ2-5; D unclear. Trimming removed 3 bases from V and 5 bases from J, with 7 bases in between. This CDR3 spans 11 amino acids. Germline V gene lookup returns CDR1 GTSNPN and CDR2 SVGIG (reference sequence). In nucleotides, the CDR3 is TGTGCCTGGAGCGATAGGGAGACCCAGTACTTC. Protein sequence: CAWSDRETQYF. The full variable domain, rest sourced from reference TRBV30 and TRBJ2-5, is SQTIHQWPATLVQPVGSPLSLECTVEGTSNPNLYWYRQAAGRGLQLLFYSVGIGQISSEVPQNLSASRPQDRQFILSSKKLLLSDSGFYLCAWSDRETQYFGPGTRLLVL.

The chain is built from TRBV10-1 and TRBJ2-3; D is unresolved. V lost 2 bases and J 4 bases, leaving 7 bases between the germline ends. The length of the CDR3 is 13 residues. Germline assignment: CDR1 WNHNN and CDR2 SYGVQD (reference sequence). CDR3 loop: CASSERAPDTQYF. CDR3 DNA: TGCGCCAGCAGTGAGAGGGCCCCAGATACGCAGTATTTT.

The chain uses TRBV6-4 and TRBJ1-1; D ambiguous. The CDR3 contains 14 residues. Between the trimmed V and J ends, which lost 2 bases and 5 bases, there was a span of 12 bases. The germline CDR1 and CDR2 sequences are MRHNA and SNTAGT. The CDR3 here is CASSDRDKGTEAFF. The CDR3 bases are TGTGCCAGCAGTGACAGGGATAAAGGAACTGAAGCTTTCTTT.

The chain is built from TRBV10-3 and TRBJ2-2; D call uncertain. Germline V lookup: CDR1 ENHRY, CDR2 SYGVKD. CDR3 length: 16 amino acids. The germline V and J ends were trimmed by 4 bases and 2 bases, with 14 bases remaining between them. The CDR3 DNA sequence: TGTGCCATCAGTGCTTTCATGGCAGGAAACACCGGGGAGCTGTTTTTT. It yields the protein CAISAFMAGNTGELFF.

The V call is TRBV5-1, the J call TRBJ1-2, with a tentative D call TRBD1 (5 bases). Germline V gene lookup returns CDR1 SGHRS and CDR2 YFSETQ. With 0 bases removed from V and 4 bases from J, the gap between germline ends came to 7 bases. The CDR3 covers 13 residues. The CDR3 sequence: CASSLGGGYGYTF. The CDR3 region has the DNA TGCGCCAGCAGCTTGGGGGGCGGCTATGGCTACACCTTC.

The chain joins TRBV30 to TRBJ1-4, with TRBD1 as a possible D gene (6 bases). Germline V gene data show CDR1 as GTSNPN and CDR2 as SVGIG (reference sequence). This CDR3 comprises 14 residues. The V end was cut by 3 bases, the J end by 5 bases, with 13 bases between. The CDR3 DNA is TGTGCCTGGAGCCGGGACATCCAAAATGAAAAACTGTTTTTT. Its protein product is CAWSRDIQNEKLFF.

This clone was found a few times. The chain recombines TRBV5-6 with TRBJ2-1; D possibly corresponds to TRBD2 (7 bases). Germline CDR1 SGHDT, CDR2 YYEEEE. There are 15 residues in the CDR3. V lost 1 base, J lost 7 bases, and 15 bases lay in between. The CDR3 DNA sequence: TGTGCCAGCAGCTTGTACTCGGGGGGCCGTAATGAGCAGTTCTTC. Amino acid sequence: CASSLYSGGRNEQFF.

V and J are TRBV5-6 and TRBJ2-7; D is unresolved. Trimming took 2 bases from V and 7 from J, leaving 1 base between them. Germline CDR1 SGHDT, CDR2 YYEEEE. This CDR3 has 9 residues. The CDR3 DNA follows: TGTGCCAGCAGCTTTGAGCAGTACTTC. Amino acid sequence: CASSFEQYF.

The chain combines TRBV10-1 with TRBJ2-7; TRBD1 might be the D (5 bases). Germline lookup yields CDR1 WNHNN and CDR2 SYGVQD (reference sequence). This CDR3 region has 14 residues. V lost 7 bases and J lost 3, with 16 bases in between. CDR3 residues: CASTVGPSFYEQYF. In DNA, the CDR3 is TGCGCCAGCACTGTGGGGCCGTCGTTCTACGAGCAGTACTTC.

Only a few counts were recorded for this clone. This chain joins TRBV4-1 and TRBJ1-6; possibly TRBD1 for D (6 bases). The CDR3 totals 17 residues. Between the trimmed V and J ends, which lost 3 bases and 6 bases, there was a span of 18 bases. The germline V gene encodes CDR1 MGHRA and CDR2 YSYEKL. The CDR3, as DNA: TGCGCCAGCAGCCAGAGGGGGGCCCGGGGCTTTAATTCACCCCTCCACTTT. This sequence encodes CASSQRGARGFNSPLHF.

The J gene is TRBJ2-2, the V gene TRBV5-1; 8 nucleotides agree with TRBD1. Germline CDR1 is SGHRS and CDR2 is YFSETQ. The junction had 7 bases not matched to a gene; V was cut back by 7 bases and J by 5 bases. CDR3 length equals 14 residues. Here the CDR3 reads CASSWTGPTGELFF. CDR3 sequence (DNA): TGCGCCAGCTCCTGGACAGGGCCAACCGGGGAGCTGTTTTTT.

V is TRBV25-1 and J is TRBJ1-2; D might be TRBD1 (6 bases). The germline gives CDR1 MGHDK, CDR2 SYGVNS. This CDR3 region has 14 residues. V lost 4 bases to trimming and J lost 6 bases, with 15 bases between them. The CDR3 loop is CASSVLGGIDGYTF. For the CDR3, the DNA is TGTGCCAGCAGTGTTCTAGGGGGGATAGATGGCTACACCTTC.

The chain employs TRBV4-2 and TRBJ2-5; D is perhaps TRBD1 (6 bases). Germline CDR1 is LGHNA and CDR2 is YNFKEQ. The germline V and J ends were trimmed by 5 bases and 4 bases, with 17 bases remaining between them. This CDR3 has 15 residues. In DNA form, the CDR3 reads TGTGCCAGCAGCTTGGGGGCAGGGGAGACAGAGACCCAGTACTTC. Its protein is CASSLGAGETETQYF.

J is TRBJ1-2 and V is TRBV6-1, with unresolved D. The CDR3 has 17 amino acids. V was clipped by 1 base and J by 0 bases, with 15 bases between them. Germline V gene data show CDR1 as MNHNS and CDR2 as SASEGT. CDR3: CASSEDGVGGANYGYTF. CDR3 coding DNA: TGTGCCAGCAGTGAAGACGGGGTTGGCGGAGCTAACTATGGCTACACCTTC.

This chain connects TRBV5-1 to TRBJ2-3; D is uncertain. The germline V gene has CDR1 SGHRS and CDR2 YFSETQ. V lost 5 bases to trimming and J lost 6 bases, with 16 bases between them. CDR3 length: 14 amino acids. In DNA form, the CDR3 reads TGCGCCAGCAGGGCAAGCCCCCCACTCGATACGCAGTATTTT. Residues: CASRASPPLDTQYF.

The chain joins TRBV28 to TRBJ2-7, with TRBD1 as a possible D gene (6 bases). The CDR3 spans 15 residues. Germline V gives CDR1 MDHEN, CDR2 SYDVKM. Between the trimmed V and J ends, which lost 5 bases and 0 bases, there was a span of 14 bases. The CDR3 here is CASSKTGTHSYEQYF. The CDR3, as DNA: TGTGCCAGCAGTAAAACCGGGACACACTCCTACGAGCAGTACTTC.